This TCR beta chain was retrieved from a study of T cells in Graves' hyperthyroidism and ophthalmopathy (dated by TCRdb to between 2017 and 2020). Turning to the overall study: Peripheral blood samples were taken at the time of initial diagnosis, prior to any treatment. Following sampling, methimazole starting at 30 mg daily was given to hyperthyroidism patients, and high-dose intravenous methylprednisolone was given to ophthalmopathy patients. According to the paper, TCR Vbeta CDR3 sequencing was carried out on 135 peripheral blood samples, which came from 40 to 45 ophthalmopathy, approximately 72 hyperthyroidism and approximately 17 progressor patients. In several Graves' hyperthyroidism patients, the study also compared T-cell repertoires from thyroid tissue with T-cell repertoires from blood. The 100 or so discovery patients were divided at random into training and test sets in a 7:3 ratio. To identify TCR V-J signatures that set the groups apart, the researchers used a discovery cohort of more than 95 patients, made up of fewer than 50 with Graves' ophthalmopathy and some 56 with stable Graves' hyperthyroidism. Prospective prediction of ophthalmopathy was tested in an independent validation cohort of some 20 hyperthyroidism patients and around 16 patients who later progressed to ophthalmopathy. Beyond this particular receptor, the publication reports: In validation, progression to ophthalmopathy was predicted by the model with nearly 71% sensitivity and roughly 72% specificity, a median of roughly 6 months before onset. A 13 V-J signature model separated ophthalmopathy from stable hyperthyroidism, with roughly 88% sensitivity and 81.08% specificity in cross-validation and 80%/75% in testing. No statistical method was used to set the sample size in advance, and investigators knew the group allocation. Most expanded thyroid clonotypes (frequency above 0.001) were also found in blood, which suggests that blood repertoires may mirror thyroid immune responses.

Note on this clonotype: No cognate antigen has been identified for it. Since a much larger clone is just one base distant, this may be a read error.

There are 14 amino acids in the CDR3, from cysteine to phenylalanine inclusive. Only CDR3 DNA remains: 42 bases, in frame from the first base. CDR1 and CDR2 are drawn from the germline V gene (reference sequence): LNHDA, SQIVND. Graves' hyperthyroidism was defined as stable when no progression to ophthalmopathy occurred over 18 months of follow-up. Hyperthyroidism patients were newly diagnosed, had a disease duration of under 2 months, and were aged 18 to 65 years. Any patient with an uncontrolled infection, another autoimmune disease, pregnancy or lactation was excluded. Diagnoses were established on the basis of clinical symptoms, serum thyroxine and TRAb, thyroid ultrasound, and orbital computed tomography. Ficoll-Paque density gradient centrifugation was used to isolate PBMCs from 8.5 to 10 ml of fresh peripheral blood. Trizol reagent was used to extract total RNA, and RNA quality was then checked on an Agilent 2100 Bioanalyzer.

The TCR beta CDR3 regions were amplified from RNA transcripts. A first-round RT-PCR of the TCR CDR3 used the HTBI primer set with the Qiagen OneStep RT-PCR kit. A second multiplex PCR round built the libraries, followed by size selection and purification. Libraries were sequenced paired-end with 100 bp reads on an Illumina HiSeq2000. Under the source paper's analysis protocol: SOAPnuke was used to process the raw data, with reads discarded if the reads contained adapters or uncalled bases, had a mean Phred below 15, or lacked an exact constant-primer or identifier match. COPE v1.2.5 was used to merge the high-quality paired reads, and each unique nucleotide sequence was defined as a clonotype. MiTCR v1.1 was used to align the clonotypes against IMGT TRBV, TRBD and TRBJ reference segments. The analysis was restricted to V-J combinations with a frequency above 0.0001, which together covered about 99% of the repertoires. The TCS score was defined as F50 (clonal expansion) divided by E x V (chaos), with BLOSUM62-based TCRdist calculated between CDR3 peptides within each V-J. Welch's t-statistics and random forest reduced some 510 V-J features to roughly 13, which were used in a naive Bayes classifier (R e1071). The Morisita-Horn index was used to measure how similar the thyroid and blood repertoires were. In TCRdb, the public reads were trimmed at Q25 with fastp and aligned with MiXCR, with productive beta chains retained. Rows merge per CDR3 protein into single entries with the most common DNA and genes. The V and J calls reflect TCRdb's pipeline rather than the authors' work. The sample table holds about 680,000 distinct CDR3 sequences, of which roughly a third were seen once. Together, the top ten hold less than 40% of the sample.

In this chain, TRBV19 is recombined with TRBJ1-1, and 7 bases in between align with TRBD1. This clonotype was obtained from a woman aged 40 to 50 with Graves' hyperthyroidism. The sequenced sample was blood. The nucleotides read TGTGCCGGTAGTATCGTGGGCAGGGGGACTGAAGCTTTCTTT. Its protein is CAGSIVGRGTEAFF.